This T cell receptor beta chain was sequenced for a study of blood T cell repertoires in COVID-19. Study details: Collection of acute and convalescent COVID-19 samples took place in the United States, Italy and Spain. PBMCs, B-cell-depleted T cells, or T cells were the source of the cDNA or gDNA that made up the material.

This CDR3 comprises 18 residues. V dropped 4 bases and J dropped 0; count of bases not matched to a gene: 9. The germline V gene has CDR1 MDHEN and CDR2 SYDVKM. Data came from immunoSEQ multiplex PCR; TCRdb stores just in-frame clones and leaves some out. The table lists 150,000 to 200,000 clones, 78% of them singletons, with approximately 15% in the top ten. The rearrangement links TRBV28 to TRBJ1-4; 9 bases align to TRBD1. Sequencing input: peripheral blood. The receptor comes from an elderly woman with acute or convalescent COVID-19. In DNA form, the CDR3 reads TGTGCCAGCAGTTCCTATCCGGGACAGGGAACAACTAATGAAAAACTGTTTTTT. The encoded protein is CASSSYPGQGTTNEKLFF.